These 21 T cell receptor beta chains share one sample of origin, sequenced in a study of neurological immune-mediated disorders (dated by TCRdb to 2018 to 2020). The time point label, as the study defines it: longitudinal time-point 3. Receptor amplification or capture employed 5' RACE. Sequencing instrument: Illumina HiSeq 2500. Clones were called with MiXCR by TCRdb after fastp trimmed the public reads at Q25, and only in-frame beta chains were retained. Records with the same CDR3 protein are collapsed into one entry carrying the most frequent genes and DNA. This sample gives tens of thousands of distinct CDR3 sequences in total; roughly 4.3% of them show up just once. The top ten clonotypes cover 5.7% of the sample. Sample: PBMCs. These receptors originate from a woman aged 60-75 years with multiple sclerosis.

The sample holds many counts of this clonotype. This sequence joins TRBV18 and TRBJ2-7; 8 bases are shared with TRBD1. Losses at the gene ends were 1 base for V and 5 bases for J; bases not matched to a gene: 7. This CDR3 is 15 amino acids long. Germline V CDR1 and CDR2: KGHSH, LQKENI. The CDR3 spells CASSPRQGSTHEQYF. CDR3 nucleotide sequence: TGTGCCAGCTCACCACGACAGGGGTCGACCCACGAGCAGTACTTC.

This clonotype was detected many times. The chain combines TRBV2 with TRBJ2-7; D unresolved. This CDR3 has 15 residues. Per germline, CDR1 SNHLY and CDR2 FYNNEI. The germline V and J ends were trimmed by 4 bases and 0 bases, with 13 bases remaining between them. CDR3 sequence reads: CASSVWPKSSYEQYF. CDR3 in DNA: TGTGCCAGCAGTGTTTGGCCTAAGAGCTCCTACGAGCAGTACTTC.

This clonotype appeared many times. The rearrangement uses TRBV7-8 and TRBJ1-1; D might be TRBD1 (6 bases). Looked up from germline, CDR1 is SGHVS and CDR2 is FQNEAQ. V was shortened by 5 bases and J by 2 bases, with 15 bases between the two germline ends. CDR3 size: 15 residues. CDR3 sequence (DNA): TGTGCCAGCAGCCCAGGCGGACAGCCAAACACTGAAGCTTTCTTT. This gives the protein CASSPGGQPNTEAFF. Complete variable domain (other parts from reference TRBV7-8 and TRBJ1-1): GAGVSQSPRYKVAKRGQDVALRCDPISGHVSLFWYQQALGQGPEFLTYFQNEAQLDKSGLPSDRFFAERPEGSVSTLKIQRTQQEDSAVYLCASSPGGQPNTEAFFGQGTRLTVV.

Many counts were recorded for this clonotype. The chain uses TRBV7-4 and TRBJ1-5; no clear D gene. CDR1 SGHVT and CDR2 SQSDAQ come from the germline V gene. Trimming removed 4 bases from V and 0 bases from J, with 13 bases in between. This CDR3 is built from 16 residues. CDR3 region: CASSSRHSISNQPQHF. CDR3 sequence (DNA): TGTGCCAGCAGCTCCCGACACTCCATTAGCAATCAGCCCCAGCATTTT.

This clonotype has at least ten counts. The J gene is TRBJ2-7, the V gene TRBV20-1, with 11 bases lining up with TRBD1. The germline V gene encodes CDR1 DFQATT and CDR2 SNEGSKA (reference sequence). The CDR3 consists of 14 residues. The trim removed 3 bases at V and 6 bases at J, leaving 7 bases unmatched. Here the CDR3 reads CSASRGQGGGEQYF. In DNA form, the CDR3 reads TGCAGTGCTAGCAGGGGACAGGGGGGTGGCGAGCAGTACTTC.

This clonotype was seen many times. The chain uses TRBV6-2 or TRBV6-3 and TRBJ2-7, with no clear D. This CDR3 spans 12 amino acids. The V and J ends lost 2 bases and 6 bases respectively, with 8 bases between them. CDR1 MNHEY and CDR2 SVGEGT come from the germline V gene. Here the CDR3 DNA reads TGTGCCAGCAGTTACGCCGCGTTCGAGCAGTACTTC. It is translated as CASSYAAFEQYF.

This clonotype has at least ten counts. The chain recombines TRBV7-9 with TRBJ1-5, with TRBD1 matching over 9 bases. CDR3 length equals 14 residues. Germline V gives CDR1 SEHNR, CDR2 FQNEAQ (reference sequence). J lost 9 bases, V lost 5 bases, and 8 bases had no gene match. The CDR3 sequence is CASSLGQGFPPQHF. The CDR3 DNA follows: TGTGCCAGCAGCCTGGGACAGGGATTTCCGCCCCAGCATTTT. Looking up the rest from reference TRBV7-9 and TRBJ1-5 gives the full variable domain: DTGVSQNPRHKITKRGQNVTFRCDPISEHNRLYWYRQTLGQGPEFLTYFQNEAQLEKSRLLSDRFSAERPKGSFSTLEIQRTEQGDSAMYLCASSLGQGFPPQHFGDGTRLSIL.

This clonotype was seen many times. The chain is built from TRBV28 and TRBJ2-2, with D hard to call. CDR3 size: 10 residues. Germline V gene data show CDR1 as MDHEN and CDR2 as SYDVKM. V was pared by 8 bases and J by 9 bases, with 7 bases between. CDR3 DNA: TGTGCCAGCTTGGGGTGGGAGCTGTTTTTT. It encodes CASLGWELFF.

This clonotype occurred many times. This chain uses TRBV7-2 with TRBJ1-5; 7 bases match TRBD1. V gave up 5 bases and J gave up 1 base; unmatched junction bases: 5. The length of the CDR3 is 15 residues. Germline V gene lookup returns CDR1 SGHTA and CDR2 FQGNSA. This CDR3 is CASSPTGESNQPQHF. Written as DNA, the CDR3 is TGTGCCAGCAGCCCCACAGGGGAGAGCAATCAGCCCCAGCATTTT.

The rearrangement joins TRBV19 to TRBJ1-1, with D possibly being TRBD1 (6 bases). This CDR3 is built from 15 residues. Germline lookup yields CDR1 LNHDA and CDR2 SQIVND (reference sequence). Trimming pared 9 bases from V and 5 bases from J, leaving 22 bases between. The CDR3 loop is CASNPPLGAGTEAFF. CDR3 nucleotides: TGTGCCAGCAATCCCCCTTTGGGGGCGGGAACTGAAGCTTTCTTT.

Ten or more counts support this clonotype. V and J are TRBV12-3 or TRBV12-4 and TRBJ2-1, with TRBD2 matching over 12 bases. Trimming took 7 bases from V and 7 from J; bases not matched to a gene: 8. The CDR3 is made up of 15 amino acids. CDR3 residues: CASKKSSGGVNEQFF. In DNA, the CDR3 is TGTGCCAGCAAGAAGTCTAGCGGGGGGGTTAATGAGCAGTTCTTC.

This clonotype was recorded many times. This sequence joins TRBV7-6 and TRBJ1-3, with D maybe TRBD1 (6 bases). The germline V and J ends were trimmed by 0 bases and 5 bases, with 8 bases remaining between them. There are 14 residues in the CDR3. Germline values: CDR1 SGHVS, CDR2 FNYEAQ. CDR3 protein: CASSLAQGRNTIYF. The CDR3 nucleotides read TGTGCCAGCAGCTTAGCACAGGGTAGAAACACCATATATTTT.

Many counts were recorded for this clonotype. The chain combines TRBV20-1 with TRBJ2-3, with 8 bases lining up with TRBD2. CDR1 and CDR2 (germline): DFQATT, SNEGSKA (reference sequence). Trimming cost V 6 bases and J 4 bases; bases outside gene matches: 9. The CDR3 extends over 14 amino acids. CDR3 protein: CSAQIGLAPDTQYF. The CDR3 DNA reads as TGCAGTGCCCAGATCGGACTAGCTCCAGATACGCAGTATTTT.

This clonotype was found many times. The chain combines TRBV11-2 with TRBJ1-5; D unclear. This CDR3 has 13 amino acids. Germline CDR1 and CDR2: SGHAT and FQNNGV. The ends were cut back, 3 bases at V and 5 bases at J, with 8 bases in the middle. Here the CDR3 reads CASSFSAYQPQHF. CDR3 bases: TGTGCCAGCAGCTTTAGTGCCTATCAGCCCCAGCATTTT.

At least ten counts were recorded for this clonotype. The chain employs TRBV9 and TRBJ2-7; weak D call: TRBD2 (5 bases). Germline CDR1 and CDR2: SGDLS and YYNGEE. The CDR3 contains 17 residues. The V end lost 4 bases, the J end lost 3 bases, and 23 bases lay between the germline ends. CDR3 in DNA: TGTGCCAGCAGCCCGACAATAACTGGACTTAGATACTACGAGCAGTACTTC. This gives the protein CASSPTITGLRYYEQYF.

This clonotype was seen at least ten times. The rearrangement uses TRBV6-5 and TRBJ2-3; TRBD1 might be the D (6 bases). V was shortened by 2 bases and J by 2 bases, with 14 bases between the two germline ends. Germline lookup yields CDR1 MNHEY and CDR2 SVGAGI. The CDR3 has 16 amino acids. CDR3 loop: CASSYGDTLSTDTQYF. The CDR3 DNA sequence: TGTGCCAGCAGTTACGGGGACACCCTCTCCACAGATACGCAGTATTTT.

This clonotype came up many times. This chain joins TRBV4-1 and TRBJ1-4, with D tentatively TRBD1 (6 bases). Germline V gene lookup returns CDR1 MGHRA and CDR2 YSYEKL. There are 15 residues in the CDR3. Trimming removed 6 bases at V and 3 bases at J, with 14 bases between. The DNA of the CDR3 is TGCGCCAGCAGGCATCCTGGGACACCTAATGAAAAACTGTTTTTT. Translation gives CASRHPGTPNEKLFF.

This clonotype occurred many times. This chain uses TRBV12-3 or TRBV12-4 with TRBJ2-3; 7 bases align to TRBD2. The CDR3 is made up of 15 amino acids. J was trimmed by 14 bases and V by 2 bases; bases with no gene match: 16. CDR3 DNA: TGTGCCAGCAGTTTAAAAGCGGGGCAGATTGATTCTCCGTATTTT. The encoded protein is CASSLKAGQIDSPYF.

This clonotype was recorded at least ten times. The DNA of the CDR3 is TGTGCCAGCAGGAGTCGGGCAGGGTTTTACAATGAGCAGTTCTTC. Amino acid sequence: CASRSRAGFYNEQFF. This chain links TRBV21-1 with TRBJ2-1; the tabulated D call, TRBD1, remains unverified against the DNA. TRBV21-1 is reported as a pseudogene. The CDR3 loop spans 15 amino acids.

The J gene is TRBJ2-7, the V gene TRBV18; D might be TRBD1 (6 bases). Germline CDR1 reads KGHSH; CDR2 reads LQKENI. This CDR3 spans 13 amino acids. Trimming removed 8 bases from V and 6 bases from J, with 17 bases in between. The CDR3 coding sequence is TGTGCCAGCACGCCCCAACAGGGAGCCGAGCAGTACTTC. Amino acid sequence: CASTPQQGAEQYF.

This clonotype came up many times. The J gene is TRBJ2-5, the V gene TRBV5-1; TRBD1 agrees at 8 bases. The CDR3 loop spans 16 amino acids. Per the germline V gene, CDR1 is SGHRS and CDR2 is YFSETQ. With V trimmed by 0 bases and J by 4 bases, 8 bases remained unmatched. The CDR3 loop reads CASSLGNQGAGETQYF. The CDR3 coding sequence is TGCGCCAGCAGCTTGGGTAATCAGGGGGCCGGAGAGACCCAGTACTTC.